This T cell receptor (beta chain) was sequenced in a study of response to subunit inactivated influenza vaccine. This clonotype was counted only a few times. Antigen: not known. Germline-derived CDR1 and CDR2 are SGHAT and FQNNGV. This CDR3 comprises 16 residues. Trimming cost V 4 bases and J 4 bases, with 16 bases left between them. MiXCR was run by TCRdb on the RT-PCR reads, yielding one entry per CDR3 protein. Altogether more than 250,000 distinct CDR3 sequences are present, 21% being singletons, with the ten largest covering about 9.4%. Study-level points and caveats: The authors proposed limited new T cell recruitment per seasonal influenza vaccination.

The rearrangement joins TRBV11-2 to TRBJ2-2; D unclear. This receptor was obtained from a man aged 50 to 69 who received an inactivated influenza vaccine. Sample: PBMCs from blood, taken around 22 months after vaccination. CDR3 sequence reads: CASSSHPWGSTGELFF. In nucleotides, the CDR3 is TGTGCCAGCAGCTCCCACCCCTGGGGAAGCACCGGGGAGCTGTTTTTT. Using reference TRBV11-2 and TRBJ2-2 for the parts outside the CDR3, the full variable domain is EAGVAQSPRYKIIEKRQSVAFWCNPISGHATLYWYQQILGQGPKLLIQFQNNGVVDDSQLPKDRFSAERLKGVDSTLKIQPAKLEDSAVYLCASSSHPWGSTGELFFGEGSRLTVL.